This T cell receptor (beta chain) is drawn from a study of shared T cell receptors in the human thymus (dated by TCRdb to the early 2020s). For the study in its entirety: The study examined how self-reactive, shared T-cell receptor alpha chains are generated in the human thymus.

Note on this clone: The antigen this receptor binds is unknown. No quality values exist for individual bases; no much larger clone is one base distant.

Trimming takes 7 bases off V and 4 bases off J; junction bases not matched to a gene: 7. Looking up the germline V gene yields CDR1 SNHLY and CDR2 FYNNEI. Spanning cysteine to phenylalanine, the CDR3 consists of 13 amino acids. Only CDR3 DNA remains: 39 bases, in frame from the first base. Library prep was done by the immunoSEQ multiplex PCR assay. The table comes from immuneACCESS by way of TCRdb, which keeps in-frame sequences with V and J called. Part of the clones is missing from these tables; in studies checked, under half for an unresolved V gene and the rest for unknown reasons. The sample data list about 540,000 clones, and approximately 80% of these were observed just once. The ten most abundant clones make up around 0.012% of the sample. These sequences were also reported in another study, on human thymus T cells. Drawing on the second study: Immunologically healthy infants undergoing open corrective cardiac surgery for congenital heart defects in Finland were used as donors. Thymus tissue was collected as surgical resects that were removed during corrective cardiac surgery. Biased V and J gene segment usage appeared to be present in both thymic and peripheral blood repertoires. The related research found that thymic TCR repertoires overlapped highly between unrelated individuals. The study used 7 or 8 infant thymus samples plus four related peripheral blood samples to characterize TCR alpha and beta repertoires. Donor ages ranged from about 6 to 250 days, and the cohort comprised more than 5 male and two female infants. Thymocytes were freed from the tissue by mechanical means and kept at -70 degrees C as pellets of about 9-33 million cells. A QIAsymphony instrument was used to extract genomic DNA from frozen cell pellets. The immunoSEQ multiplex PCR assay was used to amplify the TCRB and TCRAD loci from a standardized amount of quality-controlled genomic DNA. The amplicons spanned the V(D)J region and were long enough to cover the CDR3 and allow V and J genes to be identified. The amplicons were sequenced on an Illumina platform via the commercial immunoSEQ service. Primer bias and sequencing errors were corrected as previously described, and TCRAD and TCRB were defined on the basis of the IMGT database. Analysis of the repertoires was done with immunoSEQ Analyzer 3.0 and VDJTools and included basic statistics, V/J segment usage, diversity estimates, rarefaction and pairwise overlap. To estimate diversity, the Chao1, ChaoE, Efron-Thisted, Shannon and inverse Simpson indices were applied, and diversity was also estimated on datasets down-sampled to the smallest sample. Repertoire overlap was assessed by strict matching of CDR3 nucleotide sequence, V gene and J gene, and clustering was done by Jaccard-based multidimensional scaling. Thymus samples yielded on average roughly 800,000 unique TCRB clonotypes, compared with 75,000 to 100,000 from blood samples.

The sequence is built from TRBV2 and TRBJ2-7; the central 7 bases match TRBD2. The sample comprised thymocytes. This TCR derives from a boy in the first two years of life with a congenital heart defect. Donor details come from another sample of the same person, matched by shared clones. The CDR3 protein is CASKAREWYEQYF. At the DNA level, the sequence is TGTGCCAGCAAGGCGCGGGAGTGGTACGAGCAGTACTTC.